This T cell receptor (beta chain) was observed in a study of T cells in Graves' hyperthyroidism and ophthalmopathy. The overall study: Peripheral blood collection took place at initial diagnosis, before any treatment.

From RNA transcripts, TCR beta CDR3 regions were amplified. In the first-round RT-PCR of the TCR CDR3, the HTBI primer set was used. TCRdb used MiXCR to reprocess the multiplex PCR reads, holding one entry per CDR3 protein. The sample contains 360,000 or so distinct CDR3 sequences, 13% to 15% of which appear only once. In regard to this clonotype: The antigen is unknown.

The CDR3 covers 14 residues. Trimming took 5 bases from V and 5 from J, leaving 16 bases between them. CDR1 and CDR2 from the germline V gene are SGHTA and FQGNSA. Overall study results and limits: Expanded thyroid clonotypes (above 0.001) were mostly also found in blood. Model predictions of ophthalmopathy came a median roughly 6.7 months before onset.

The sequenced material came from blood. This rearrangement joins TRBV7-2 to TRBJ2-7, with D possibly being TRBD1 or TRBD2 (6 bases each). The receptor comes from a woman in her sixties with Graves' ophthalmopathy. This CDR3 is CASSPGGLRDEQYF. The CDR3 nucleotides read TGTGCCAGCAGCCCCGGGGGCCTGCGCGACGAGCAGTACTTC.